These 2 T cell receptor beta chains originate from one sample sequenced in a study of post-analysis software for immune sequencing data. Antigens of these TCRs are unknown. Study-wide results and caveats: Compared with controls, patients had more of roughly five TRBV segments, including TRBV5-6, TRBV5-1 and TRBV20-1.

The authors incorporated unique molecular identifiers into the TCR beta cDNA libraries. Each CDR3 protein gets one entry after TCRdb re-called the PCR reads with MiXCR. Of under 650,000 distinct CDR3 sequences in the sample, 44% were seen once. The material sequenced was blood. All receptors come from a girl between 10 and 17 years old with multiple sclerosis.

The chain has TRBV15 and TRBJ2-1; 10 bases agree with TRBD1. Germline V CDR1 and CDR2: LNHNV, YYDKDF (reference sequence). Germline trimming cut 3 bases from V and 9 bases from J; bases unmatched to any gene: 11. The CDR3 is 16 amino acids. This CDR3 is CATSSPRTGGYGEQFF. DNA for the CDR3: TGTGCCACCAGCAGCCCCAGGACAGGGGGTTACGGTGAGCAGTTCTTC.

The chain is built from TRBV13 and TRBJ2-3, with 9 bases lining up with TRBD2. Germline V gene data show CDR1 as PRHDT and CDR2 as FYEKMQ (reference sequence). Trimming cost V 0 bases and J 7 bases; bases outside gene matches: 5. The CDR3 totals 15 residues. The CDR3 here is CASSLGREGLNTQYF. The CDR3 DNA reads TGTGCCAGCAGCTTAGGGCGGGAGGGCCTCAATACGCAGTATTTT.